This entry is about one T cell receptor (beta chain). Its cognate antigen is unknown. The data are from a study of cytomegalovirus exposure and HLA in healthy donors. Study context: A data release that came early held approximately 85 million unique TCRs from HLA-typed donors. Overall study findings and caveats: As confirmed in vitro, a few CMV-associated chains were specific for CMV antigens.

PCR amplification relied on 60 Vbeta primers (plus 13 Jbeta primers). Original handling: It was a later analysis that counted 83 million or so unique TCR beta chains, of which around 11 million were shared. Only in-frame clones appear in the TCRdb table, and some are missing; sequencing was by immunoSEQ multiplex PCR. V, J and clone size derive from that table, while D and trimming were established from the DNA sequence. Here the sample spans about 180,000 clones, around 74% being singletons. Germline lookup yields CDR1 SNHLY and CDR2 FYNNEI. The CDR3 has 16 residues. The V segment lost 5 bases and the J segment 7 bases; nucleotides outside the gene matches: 10.

Sequences were obtained from PBMCs. The clonotype was recovered from a female donor in good health and CMV-seronegative. The rearrangement joins TRBV2 to TRBJ2-2; 10 nucleotides line up with TRBD1. CDR3 loop: CASSHPGQGFNGELFF. DNA for the CDR3: TGTGCCAGCAGTCATCCGGGACAGGGGTTTAACGGGGAGCTGTTTTTT.